This TCR beta chain is drawn from a study of cytomegalovirus exposure and HLA in healthy donors. Study-wide findings and caveats: Published work reported that the classifier diagnosed cytomegalovirus status with high specificity and sensitivity. According to a subsequent analysis, TCR clusters identified in the first cohort showed a tendency to co-occur across the roughly 120 validation repertoires.

Only in-frame clones appear in the TCRdb table, and some are missing; sequencing was by immunoSEQ multiplex PCR. The sample carries approximately 120,000 clones, about nine tenths recorded once. This clone has a single count. Antigen: not known. The clonotype was recovered from a woman between 18 and 30 years old in good health and CMV-seronegative. Input material: PBMCs.

This chain's CDR3 is CASSESIPSYEQYF. The CDR3 region has the DNA TGCGCCAGCAGTGAGTCGATACCCAGCTACGAGCAGTACTTC. The chain is built from TRBV10-2 and TRBJ2-7; D ambiguous. This CDR3 contains 14 residues. From germline, CDR1 is WSHSY and CDR2 SAAADI. V was trimmed by 0 bases and J by 3 bases, leaving 9 bases between them.